This passage covers 21 T cell receptor beta chains from one sample sequenced in a study of cytomegalovirus exposure and HLA in healthy donors (dated by TCRdb to about 2017). Library creation used the immunoSEQ multiplex PCR assay. For the multiplex PCR, a mixture combining 60 forward primers for TCR Vbeta segments and 13 reverse primers for TCR Jbeta segments was used. TCRdb re-hosts the immuneACCESS table, in-frame sequences only. Its copies lack some clones; in the studies checked, an unresolved V gene accounts for under half of them, and the cause for the rest is not known. Within this sample are about 120,000 clones, with 83% of them counted one time only. The top ten clonotypes cover more than 3.5% of the sample. The sequencing sample was made of PBMCs. The receptors were gathered from a middle-aged woman in good health and CMV-seropositive.

V is TRBV27 and J is TRBJ2-1, with TRBD2 identical over 9 bases. The CDR3 has 18 residues. J gave up 8 bases and V 3 bases, and 17 bases lay outside the gene matches. CDR1 is MNHEY and CDR2 is SMNVEV in the germline V gene (reference sequence). Here the CDR3 DNA reads TGTGCCAGCAGTTTTTTTTCCCCCCTTAGCGGGAGATCCGATGAGCAGTTCTTC. As protein: CASSFFSPLSGRSDEQFF.

As to this clone: At one end the junction does not follow the germline gene, possibly because of a read error. The chain is built from TRBV19 and TRBJ2-1; 7 bases agree with TRBD1. Germline V gives CDR1 LNHDA, CDR2 SQIVND (reference sequence). This CDR3 is built from 19 residues. This CDR3 reads CASKGVRTGTSQTYSEQFF. CDR3 DNA sequence: TGTGCCAGTAAGGGAGTGAGGACAGGTACTTCTCAAACCTACAGTGAGCAGTTCTTC.

The chain uses TRBV5-1 and TRBJ2-3, with D possibly being TRBD2 (6 bases). The CDR3 runs 15 residues. V gave up 4 bases and J gave up 5 bases, with 17 bases separating them. Germline V gene sequence: CDR1 SGHRS, CDR2 YFSETQ. The CDR3: CASSRVPGLVDTQYF. CDR3 bases: TGCGCCAGCAGCCGAGTCCCGGGACTTGTAGATACGCAGTATTTT.

CDR3 sequence: CASSQVLREDYEQYF. In DNA form, the CDR3 reads TGCGCCAGCAGCCAAGTACTACGGGAGGACTACGAGCAGTACTTC. The chain joins TRBV4-3 to TRBJ2-7, with TRBD2 matching 7 bases. Losses at the gene ends were 1 base for V and 3 bases for J; bases not matched to a gene: 6. Germline CDR1 and CDR2: LGHNA and YSLEER. This CDR3 region has 15 residues.

The chain combines TRBV28 with TRBJ1-2; 7 bases are a match to TRBD1. Trimming cost V 4 bases and J 2 bases; bases outside gene matches: 1. The CDR3 has 13 residues. The germline CDR1 and CDR2 sequences are MDHEN and SYDVKM. CDR3 DNA: TGTGCCAGCAGTTCGGACAGGAACTATGGCTACACCTTC. Its protein is CASSSDRNYGYTF.

The V call is TRBV12-5, the J call TRBJ2-7; 10 bases match TRBD1. This CDR3 comprises 18 residues. The germline V gene encodes CDR1 LGHNT and CDR2 FRNRAP. V lost 1 base, J lost 5 bases, and 14 bases stayed unmatched. The CDR3 protein is CASGLETHPGTGVHEQYF. The CDR3 DNA follows: TGTGCTAGTGGTTTGGAAACACACCCCGGGACAGGGGTCCACGAGCAGTACTTC.

This chain links TRBV6-1 with TRBJ2-7; D is unclear. CDR1 is MNHNS, CDR2 SASEGT, per germline. Trimming left V 7 bases short and J 3 bases short, with 16 bases between. The CDR3 loop spans 14 amino acids. The CDR3 DNA reads as TGTGCCAGCAAGATCAGCAGCGCCAACTACGAGCAGTACTTC. Translation gives CASKISSANYEQYF.

The rearrangement links TRBV25-1 to TRBJ1-1; TRBD1 aligns across 8 bases. CDR3 length equals 15 residues. Looked up from germline, CDR1 is MGHDK and CDR2 is SYGVNS. The V and J ends lost 3 bases and 3 bases, in that order; junction bases with no gene match: 6. CDR3 amino acids: CASSESWTGHTEAFF. The CDR3 DNA follows: TGTGCCAGCAGTGAGTCTTGGACAGGGCACACTGAAGCTTTCTTT. Together with reference TRBV25-1 and TRBJ1-1, the CDR3 gives the full variable domain: EADIYQTPRYLVIGTGKKITLECSQTMGHDKMYWYQQDPGMELHLIHYSYGVNSTEKGDLSSESTVSRIRTEHFPLTLESARPSHTSQYLCASSESWTGHTEAFFGQGTRLTVV.

V gene TRBV5-4 combines with J gene TRBJ1-1, with 8 bases aligning to TRBD1. Germline V gene sequence: CDR1 SGHNT, CDR2 YYREEE (reference sequence). Unmatched junction bases numbered 6, after V lost 3 bases and J lost 5 bases. The CDR3 totals 14 residues. This CDR3 reads CASSYDRGGTEAFF. The CDR3 DNA sequence: TGTGCCAGCAGCTACGACAGGGGAGGTACTGAAGCTTTCTTT.

This clone occurred once. V and J are TRBV9 and TRBJ2-1; 9 bases map to TRBD1. With V trimmed by 3 bases and J by 6 bases, 10 bases remained unmatched. Germline lookup yields CDR1 SGDLS and CDR2 YYNGEE. CDR3 length: 16 amino acids. The CDR3 sequence is CASSGMDRGLVNEQFF. CDR3 in DNA: TGTGCCAGCAGCGGGATGGACAGGGGTCTGGTCAATGAGCAGTTCTTC.

The gene calls are TRBV28 and TRBJ1-5; TRBD1 is a possible D gene (6 bases). The CDR3 runs 18 residues. The ends were cut back, 8 bases at V and 0 bases at J, with 23 bases in the middle. The germline CDR1 and CDR2 sequences are MDHEN and SYDVKM. Here the CDR3 DNA reads TGTGCCAGCCCATCCAATTCACGGACAGTTAATAGCAATCAGCCCCAGCATTTT. Amino acid sequence: CASPSNSRTVNSNQPQHF. Variable domain in full (rest from reference TRBV28 and TRBJ1-5): DVKVTQSSRYLVKRTGEKVFLECVQDMDHENMFWYRQDPGLGLRLIYFSYDVKMKEKGDIPEGYSVSREKKERFSLILESASTNQTSMYLCASPSNSRTVNSNQPQHFGDGTRLSIL.

The rearrangement joins TRBV9 to TRBJ2-1; TRBD2 agrees at 12 bases. From germline, CDR1 is SGDLS and CDR2 YYNGEE. J was trimmed by 10 bases and V by 3 bases; bases with no gene match: 11. The CDR3 runs 16 residues. CDR3 loop: CASSDASSGRVGEQFF. In DNA form, the CDR3 reads TGTGCCAGCAGCGATGCCTCTAGCGGGAGGGTCGGGGAGCAGTTCTTC.

The chain is built from TRBV5-4 and TRBJ1-1, with D possibly TRBD1 on 5 matching bases. The CDR3 length is 13 residues. Looked up from germline, CDR1 is SGHNT and CDR2 is YYREEE (reference sequence). Trimming took off 4 bases at V and 2 bases at J, with 9 bases between the two ends. The DNA of the CDR3 is TGTGCCAGCAGCCGAGACAGAAACACTGAAGCTTTCTTT. Its translation: CASSRDRNTEAFF.

The chain couples TRBV28 to TRBJ2-2; D possibly corresponds to TRBD2 (5 bases). Germline V CDR1 and CDR2: MDHEN, SYDVKM. V lost 3 bases, J lost 1 base, and 12 bases lay in between. CDR3 length equals 16 residues. CDR3 coding DNA: TGTGCCAGCAGTTTGCTTGGCGGGCGGAACACCGGGGAGCTGTTTTTT. Amino acid sequence: CASSLLGGRNTGELFF. Together with reference TRBV28 and TRBJ2-2, the CDR3 gives the full variable domain: DVKVTQSSRYLVKRTGEKVFLECVQDMDHENMFWYRQDPGLGLRLIYFSYDVKMKEKGDIPEGYSVSREKKERFSLILESASTNQTSMYLCASSLLGGRNTGELFFGEGSRLTVL.

This clone has a handful of counts. This rearrangement joins TRBV7-8 to TRBJ2-3; 10 nucleotides align to TRBD2. Germline CDR1 SGHVS, CDR2 FQNEAQ. There are 17 residues in the CDR3. The V segment lost 5 bases and the J segment 5 bases; nucleotides outside the gene matches: 13. CDR3 region: CASSRRAAGGPRDTQYF. The CDR3 DNA reads as TGTGCCAGCAGCCGGCGGGCAGCGGGAGGGCCGAGAGATACGCAGTATTTT.

J is TRBJ1-1 and V is TRBV11-2; D call uncertain. Germline lookup yields CDR1 SGHAT and CDR2 FQNNGV. This CDR3 has 14 amino acids. V lost 0 bases to trimming and J lost 1 base, with 6 bases between them. This chain's CDR3 is CASSLERANTEAFF. The CDR3 DNA reads TGTGCCAGCAGCTTAGAGAGGGCGAACACTGAAGCTTTCTTT.

The chain links TRBV12-5 to TRBJ1-2, with D perhaps matching TRBD1 (5 bases). Trimming removed 6 bases from V and 3 bases from J, with 14 bases in between. The CDR3 is 14 amino acids. Germline V gene lookup returns CDR1 LGHNT and CDR2 FRNRAP. The CDR3 reads CASGVGGGDYGYTF. As DNA, the CDR3 is TGTGCTAGTGGGGTCGGCGGGGGGGACTATGGCTACACCTTC.

V gene TRBV5-1 combines with J gene TRBJ1-2; TRBD1 aligns across 9 bases. The CDR3 contains 15 residues. V was pared by 4 bases and J by 4 bases, with 8 bases of the junction left unmatched. Per the germline V gene, CDR1 is SGHRS and CDR2 is YFSETQ. CDR3 DNA sequence: TGCGCCAGCAGCCTAACCGGGACAGGGATCTATGGCTACACCTTC. Protein sequence: CASSLTGTGIYGYTF.

The V and J genes are TRBV7-3 and TRBJ2-5; D might be TRBD1 (5 bases). The ends were cut back, 0 bases at V and 4 bases at J, with 9 bases in the middle. Germline lookup yields CDR1 SGHTA and CDR2 FQGTGA. This CDR3 is built from 14 residues. The CDR3 reads CASSLTGGAETQYF. CDR3 DNA: TGTGCCAGCAGCTTAACGGGTGGGGCAGAGACCCAGTACTTC.

This rearrangement joins TRBV28 to TRBJ2-7, with D perhaps matching TRBD1 (5 bases). The CDR3 spans 12 residues. Per the germline V gene, CDR1 is MDHEN and CDR2 is SYDVKM. Trimming pared 10 bases from V and 4 bases from J, leaving 14 bases between. The CDR3: CAIQGALYEQYF. Here the CDR3 DNA reads TGTGCCATCCAGGGTGCCCTATACGAGCAGTACTTC.

V is TRBV29-1 and J is TRBJ1-1; possibly TRBD1 for D (5 bases). This CDR3 is 14 amino acids long. CDR1 SQVTM and CDR2 ANQGSEA come from the germline V gene. Trimming stripped 3 bases from V and 0 bases from J, with 11 bases between. The CDR3 region is CSVDFDSMNTEAFF. The CDR3, as DNA: TGCAGCGTTGATTTTGACAGCATGAACACTGAAGCTTTCTTT.